This passage covers 17 T cell receptor beta chains from one sample sequenced in a study of T-cell reconstitution after alpha-beta-depleted transplantation in children. It was with unique molecular identifiers that the TCRbeta library was prepared. Each CDR3 protein is one row after TCRdb ran MiXCR on the PCR reads. The table includes 60,000 to 80,000 distinct CDR3 sequences, 6% to 8% detected once. The sample consisted of PBMCs from the stem cell graft donor, taken from the stem cell graft. The receptors derive from a human donor who donated a stem cell graft to a child with acute lymphoblastic leukemia.

This clonotype was recorded at least ten times. The chain has TRBV5-6 and TRBJ2-2; 7 bases are shared with TRBD1. Germline-derived CDR1 and CDR2 are SGHDT and YYEEEE. J gave up 7 bases and V 4 bases, and 10 bases lay outside the gene matches. The CDR3 is 15 residues long. CDR3 loop: CASSHRGRRIGELFF. As DNA, the CDR3 is TGTGCCAGCAGCCACAGGGGCCGACGGATCGGGGAGCTGTTTTTT.

CDR3 sequence: CASRTVNTEAFF. The CDR3, as DNA: TGTGCCAGCAGGACAGTCAACACTGAAGCTTTCTTT. The chain recombines TRBV25-1 with TRBJ1-1; D perhaps matches TRBD1 (5 bases). V was pared by 6 bases and J by 2 bases, with 7 bases between. Germline lookup yields CDR1 MGHDK and CDR2 SYGVNS. The CDR3 has 12 residues. Together with reference TRBV25-1 and TRBJ1-1, the CDR3 gives the full variable domain: EADIYQTPRYLVIGTGKKITLECSQTMGHDKMYWYQQDPGMELHLIHYSYGVNSTEKGDLSSESTVSRIRTEHFPLTLESARPSHTSQYLCASRTVNTEAFFGQGTRLTVV.

This clonotype has a count of ten or more. The rearrangement links TRBV15 to TRBJ1-1; D call uncertain. CDR3 length equals 15 residues. V gave up 0 bases and J gave up 11 bases, with 19 bases separating them. Germline V gives CDR1 LNHNV, CDR2 YYDKDF (reference sequence). CDR3 bases: TGTGCCACCAGCAGAGATCTGGCCCTGAACTCGGATGCTTTCTTT. Protein sequence: CATSRDLALNSDAFF.

This clonotype has at least ten counts. The genes are TRBV28 and TRBJ2-2, with 8 bases that match TRBD2. Looked up from germline, CDR1 is MDHEN and CDR2 is SYDVKM. V dropped 6 bases and J dropped 0; count of bases not matched to a gene: 6. CDR3 length: 16 residues. As DNA, the CDR3 is TGTGCCAGCAGAATACTAGCGGAGACGAACACCGGGGAGCTGTTTTTT. It yields the protein CASRILAETNTGELFF.

The rearrangement uses TRBV12-3 or TRBV12-4 and TRBJ2-2, with D perhaps TRBD1 or TRBD2 (6 bases each). Trimming removed 6 bases from V and 8 bases from J, with 13 bases in between. The CDR3 contains 13 residues. The DNA for the CDR3 is TGTGCCAGCAGCCTCGGAGGGGGTGGGGAGCTGTTTTTT. This sequence encodes CASSLGGGGELFF.

This clonotype was counted ten times or more. The gene calls are TRBV20-1 and TRBJ2-1, with TRBD2 matching over 9 bases. Germline V lookup: CDR1 DFQATT, CDR2 SNEGSKA (reference sequence). The CDR3 contains 16 residues. The trim removed 0 bases at V and 4 bases at J, leaving 7 bases unmatched. The CDR3 region is CSARDRGSGSYNEQFF. DNA of the CDR3: TGCAGTGCTAGAGATCGAGGTAGCGGGAGTTACAATGAGCAGTTCTTC.

The table lists this clonotype with many counts. The chain is built from TRBV7-2 and TRBJ2-5; a possible D gene is TRBD1 (5 bases). CDR1 and CDR2 from the germline V gene are SGHTA and FQGNSA. The CDR3 extends over 16 amino acids. V lost 0 bases to trimming and J lost 0 bases, with 11 bases between them. The CDR3 DNA reads TGTGCCAGCAGCTTAGCGCTTGGGGCAGACCAAGAGACCCAGTACTTC. This translates into CASSLALGADQETQYF.

In this sample, this clonotype turned up many times. The chain couples TRBV7-2 to TRBJ2-5, with D possibly being TRBD1 or TRBD2 (6 bases each). This CDR3 region has 14 residues. Germline V gene sequence: CDR1 SGHTA, CDR2 FQGNSA. The V end was cut by 2 bases, the J end by 5 bases, with 12 bases between. This CDR3 reads CASSLYGGGETQYF. The CDR3 DNA reads TGTGCCAGCAGCTTATACGGGGGCGGGGAGACCCAGTACTTC.

This clonotype was detected a few times. The chain has TRBV28 and TRBJ2-7; 8 nucleotides agree with TRBD1. There are 16 residues in the CDR3. Losses at the gene ends were 6 bases for V and 0 bases for J; bases not matched to a gene: 10. Germline V gives CDR1 MDHEN, CDR2 SYDVKM. The CDR3 protein is CASSSKGDRSSYEQYF. CDR3 nucleotide sequence: TGTGCCAGCAGCTCTAAAGGGGACAGGAGCTCCTACGAGCAGTACTTC.

CDR3 nucleotides: TGCAGTGCCGACGCTACAGGGGGAAGGGATACGCAGTATTTT. Translation gives CSADATGGRDTQYF. This chain connects TRBV20-1 to TRBJ2-3; 8 bases agree with TRBD1. The J segment lost 6 bases and the V segment lost 6 bases, leaving 11 bases of the junction unmatched. CDR1 is DFQATT, CDR2 SNEGSKA, per germline (reference sequence). This CDR3 comprises 14 residues.

This clonotype was recorded many times. The chain uses TRBV7-6 and TRBJ2-2; perhaps TRBD1 as D (6 bases). From germline, CDR1 is SGHVS and CDR2 FNYEAQ. CDR3 length: 14 amino acids. V lost 6 bases and J 6 bases, leaving 14 bases between the germline ends. DNA for the CDR3: TGTGCCAGCAGTTACATAGGGGGTGCCGGGGAGCTGTTTTTT. Translating gives CASSYIGGAGELFF.

This clonotype was observed at least ten times. The chain uses TRBV5-5 and TRBJ2-1; a possible D gene is TRBD2 (6 bases). The CDR3 loop spans 15 amino acids. Germline V gives CDR1 SGHKS, CDR2 YYEKEE (reference sequence). Trimming took 4 bases from V and 1 from J, leaving 12 bases between them. CDR3: CASSPEGGSYNEQFF. CDR3 nucleotides: TGTGCCAGCAGCCCGGAGGGTGGGTCCTACAATGAGCAGTTCTTC.

This clonotype was seen at least ten times. V gene TRBV5-6 combines with J gene TRBJ1-1, with a weak D call TRBD1 (5 bases). Germline V gene lookup returns CDR1 SGHDT and CDR2 YYEEEE. The CDR3 sequence is 16 residues long. Deletions cut 6 bases from V and 4 bases from J, with 22 bases between. CDR3 DNA: TGTGCCAGCACCCCTCGCGTTGCAGGGTTGAGCACTGAAGCTTTCTTT. Its protein is CASTPRVAGLSTEAFF.

This clonotype was found many times. The J gene is TRBJ2-1, the V gene TRBV6-5; maybe TRBD1 (6 bases). Trimming pared 4 bases from V and 2 bases from J, leaving 15 bases between. CDR1 is MNHEY, CDR2 SVGAGI, per germline. This CDR3 is built from 16 residues. The CDR3 protein is CASSSLGGGPYNEQFF. The CDR3 coding sequence is TGTGCCAGCAGTTCCCTTGGGGGCGGGCCCTACAATGAGCAGTTCTTC.

In its sample, this clonotype was seen many times. The chain couples TRBV6-5 to TRBJ2-2, with a possible D match to TRBD2 (6 bases). The CDR3 is 15 residues long. V dropped 4 bases and J dropped 5 bases, with 14 bases sitting between them. The germline gives CDR1 MNHEY, CDR2 SVGAGI. The CDR3 region is CASSFSGTLTGELFF. For the CDR3, the DNA is TGTGCCAGCAGTTTCTCCGGGACTCTGACCGGGGAGCTGTTTTTT.

Many counts were recorded for this clonotype. The rearrangement joins TRBV29-1 to TRBJ2-1, with 11 bases fitting TRBD1. Germline V CDR1 and CDR2: SQVTM, ANQGSEA. This CDR3 is 13 amino acids long. V lost 7 bases to trimming and J lost 6 bases; unmatched junction nucleotides: 5. The CDR3 nucleotides are TGCAGCGAAGGACAGGGGGCCTCCAATGAGCAGTTCTTC. It specifies CSEGQGASNEQFF.

At least ten counts were recorded for this clonotype. This chain uses TRBV7-2 with TRBJ2-2; 9 bases line up with TRBD2. The CDR3 runs 20 residues. Trimming cost V 2 bases and J 3 bases; bases outside gene matches: 16. Germline-derived CDR1 and CDR2 are SGHTA and FQGNSA. Here the CDR3 reads CASSLLWKASGVRHTGELFF. CDR3 in DNA: TGTGCCAGCAGCTTATTGTGGAAAGCTAGCGGGGTCAGGCACACCGGGGAGCTGTTTTTT.